This TCR beta chain is drawn from a study of glioma-infiltrating T cells after dendritic cell vaccination. TCRdb keeps only in-frame clones here, not all; method: immunoSEQ multiplex PCR. The sample lists tens of thousands of clones, roughly 82% occurring once. The source was blood, collected before dendritic cell vaccination. This clonotype was obtained from a human donor with glioblastoma.

The CDR3 loop is CASSLALRDTDTQYF. The CDR3 DNA follows: TGTGCCAGCAGCTTAGCCCTGAGGGACACAGATACGCAGTATTTT. The chain combines TRBV7-8 with TRBJ2-3; D is possibly TRBD2 (5 bases). The CDR3 contains 15 residues. The V end lost 0 bases, the J end lost 2 bases, and 9 bases lay between the germline ends. CDR1 and CDR2 (germline): SGHVS, FQNEAQ.